This T cell receptor beta chain comes out of a study of beta chain features in type 1 diabetes. General observations from the study: VDJ junctions in type 1 diabetes patients carried more deletions and fewer insertions. Whether TCRB rearrangement is influenced by HLA type was left unresolved in this analysis.

Expressed TCRB transcripts were sequenced because the isolated RNA had all been reverse transcribed beforehand. The assay was immunoSEQ multiplex PCR, and TCRdb's table has in-frame clones only and misses some. Here the sample spans some 410,000 clones, 14% being singletons. Staining for CD45RO/CCR7/CD25/CD127/CD95/CD27 allowed sorting of CD4+ naive, central memory, regulatory and stem cell-like memory cells. Germline values: CDR1 SGHDT, CDR2 YYEEEE. This CDR3 is built from 12 residues. Trimming shortened V by 5 bases and J by 10 bases, and 13 bases separated the two germline ends. This clone was counted between two and nine times. Antigen specificity is unknown.

The sample consisted of naive CD4+ T cells from blood. The receptor's source is a man aged 25 to 40 in good health. This chain uses TRBV5-6 with TRBJ2-1, with D hard to call. The CDR3 spells CASSLNSWEQFF. In DNA form, the CDR3 reads TGTGCCAGCAGTTTGAATAGTTGGGAGCAGTTCTTC.